The 15 T cell receptor beta chains given below trace back to one sample, sequenced in a study of neurological immune-mediated disorders. Each CDR3 protein is one row after TCRdb ran MiXCR on the 5' RACE reads. This table holds roughly 39,000 distinct CDR3 sequences, 4.8% found once. Source material: CD4+ T cells from blood. The source of these receptors is a man between 18 and 35 years old in good health.

This clonotype has a count of ten or more. The chain joins TRBV4-1 to TRBJ1-2, with a tentative D call TRBD1 (5 bases). Trimming shortened V by 2 bases and J by 3 bases, and 7 bases separated the two germline ends. CDR3 length equals 13 residues. Germline values: CDR1 MGHRA, CDR2 YSYEKL. The CDR3: CASSQQGYYGYTF. The CDR3 DNA follows: TGCGCCAGCAGCCAACAGGGTTACTATGGCTACACCTTC.

In its sample, this clonotype was seen many times. The chain employs TRBV12-3 or TRBV12-4 and TRBJ1-1; D unresolved. Trimming took 3 bases from V and 1 from J, leaving 3 bases between them. The CDR3 runs to 12 residues. The DNA of the CDR3 is TGTGCCAGCAGTTTTAGGAACACTGAAGCTTTCTTT. This codes for CASSFRNTEAFF.

This clonotype was found many times. This chain joins TRBV6-2 or TRBV6-3 and TRBJ1-5; tentatively, D is TRBD1 (6 bases). V was shortened by 8 bases and J by 4 bases, with 18 bases between the two germline ends. Germline V lookup: CDR1 MNHEY, CDR2 SVGEGT. This CDR3 is 15 amino acids long. CDR3 in amino acids: CASGQGLMGNQPQHF. Written as DNA, the CDR3 is TGTGCCAGCGGGCAGGGGCTCATGGGGAATCAGCCCCAGCATTTT.

This clonotype was detected ten times or more. V and J are TRBV6-5 and TRBJ1-3, with D unresolved. The CDR3 runs 15 residues. V was trimmed by 5 bases and J by 4 bases, leaving 15 bases between them. Germline CDR1 and CDR2: MNHEY and SVGAGI. CDR3 nucleotides: TGTGCCAGCAGTGCTCGGTTTGACTTCGGAAACACCATATATTTT. It specifies CASSARFDFGNTIYF.

CDR3 amino acids: CAWSVPDKRDYGYTF. The CDR3 coding sequence is TGTGCCTGGAGTGTACCGGACAAAAGGGACTATGGCTACACCTTC. The chain is built from TRBV30 and TRBJ1-2, with D possibly matching TRBD1 (5 bases). The V gene's germline CDR1 is GTSNPN and CDR2 SVGIG (reference sequence). The CDR3 has 15 residues. V was clipped by 0 bases and J by 3 bases, with 14 bases between them. The full variable domain, rest sourced from reference TRBV30 and TRBJ1-2, is SQTIHQWPATLVQPVGSPLSLECTVEGTSNPNLYWYRQAAGRGLQLLFYSVGIGQISSEVPQNLSASRPQDRQFILSSKKLLLSDSGFYLCAWSVPDKRDYGYTFGSGTRLTVV.

The table lists this clonotype with many counts. The CDR3 DNA reads as TGTGCCAGCAGTCAAACGGACGGAGTCAAAGGGCAGTACTTC. This sequence encodes CASSQTDGVKGQYF. This sequence joins TRBV6-2 or TRBV6-3 and TRBJ2-7; no clear D. V lost 5 bases to trimming and J lost 9 bases, with 20 bases between them. The CDR3 has 14 amino acids. Per the germline V gene, CDR1 is MNHEY and CDR2 is SVGEGT.

This clonotype occurred many times. V gene TRBV5-1 combines with J gene TRBJ1-1, with 10 positions matching TRBD1. The V gene's germline CDR1 is SGHRS and CDR2 YFSETQ. After removal of 3 bases from V and 7 bases from J, the junction contained 12 bases not matched to a gene. The CDR3 is 16 amino acids. This chain's CDR3 is CASSSGYSGTGVEAFF. In nucleotides, the CDR3 is TGCGCCAGCAGCTCGGGCTACTCTGGGACAGGGGTTGAAGCTTTCTTT.

This clonotype has at least ten counts. The chain couples TRBV7-2 to TRBJ2-1, with 8 bases fitting TRBD2. The CDR3 totals 16 residues. CDR1 and CDR2 (germline): SGHTA, FQGNSA. V trimming: 5 bases; J trimming: 8 bases; junction bases outside the gene matches: 14. CDR3 loop: CASSPRPSGGWDEQFF. The CDR3 bases are TGTGCCAGCAGCCCGAGGCCCAGCGGGGGTTGGGATGAGCAGTTCTTC.

Notes on this clonotype: A read error is possible here, since a much larger clone lies one base away. The chain is built from TRBV7-2 and TRBJ2-7, with 9 positions matching TRBD1. The CDR3 totals 14 residues. CDR1 is SGHTA and CDR2 is FQGNSA in the germline V gene. CDR3 DNA: TGTTCCAGCAGCTTGGACAGGGGTGGACGCGAGCAGTACTTC. It encodes CSSSLDRGGREQYF.

This clonotype was recorded at least ten times. V gene TRBV20-1 combines with J gene TRBJ2-1, with 9 nucleotides matching TRBD1. Looked up from germline, CDR1 is DFQATT and CDR2 is SNEGSKA (reference sequence). Trimming took 5 bases from V and 1 from J; bases not matched to a gene: 3. The CDR3 extends over 14 amino acids. The CDR3 sequence is CSAGGQGSYNEQFF. Here the CDR3 DNA reads TGCAGTGCTGGCGGACAGGGGTCCTACAATGAGCAGTTCTTC.

This clonotype has ten or more counts. This chain links TRBV5-1 with TRBJ2-3; weak D call: TRBD1 (6 bases). There are 13 residues in the CDR3. V lost 4 bases, J lost 4 bases, and 10 bases lay in between. Germline CDR1 and CDR2: SGHRS and YFSETQ. In nucleotides, the CDR3 is TGCGCCAGCAGCCCCCGGACAGCAGATACGCAGTATTTT. Its translation: CASSPRTADTQYF.

This clonotype was seen ten or more times. J is TRBJ2-5 and V is TRBV5-1; 8 bases match TRBD2. Germline loops: CDR1 SGHRS, CDR2 YFSETQ. The CDR3 loop spans 14 amino acids. With 4 bases clipped from V and 1 base from J, the junction kept 3 bases outside the gene matches. CDR3: CASSELAAQETQYF. DNA of the CDR3: TGCGCCAGCAGCGAACTAGCGGCCCAAGAGACCCAGTACTTC. The full variable domain, in which reference TRBV5-1 and TRBJ2-5 provide the parts outside the CDR3, is KAGVTQTPRYLIKTRGQQVTLSCSPISGHRSVSWYQQTPGQGLQFLFEYFSETQRNKGNFPGRFSGRQFSNSRSEMNVSTLELGDSALYLCASSELAAQETQYFGPGTRLLVL.

The chain is built from TRBV18 and TRBJ1-3, with D uncertain. The V gene's germline CDR1 is KGHSH and CDR2 LQKENI. CDR3 size: 15 residues. V lost 6 bases to trimming and J lost 0 bases, with 12 bases between them. The CDR3 DNA follows: TGTGCCAGCTCGCCCGGGTCGCTCTCTGGAAACACCATATATTTT. It yields the protein CASSPGSLSGNTIYF.

This clonotype was detected ten times or more. The chain couples TRBV27 to TRBJ1-4; TRBD1 matches at 8 bases. The CDR3 has 14 residues. CDR1 and CDR2 (germline): MNHEY, SMNVEV (reference sequence). Trimming at V came to 4 bases and at J to 6 bases, leaving 4 bases not matched to a gene. The CDR3 spells CASSSADRDEKLFF. CDR3 nucleotide sequence: TGTGCCAGCAGTTCCGCGGACAGGGATGAAAAACTGTTTTTT.

Ten or more counts support this clonotype. This rearrangement joins TRBV6-6 to TRBJ2-7; D gene uncertain. V shed 4 bases and J shed 6 bases, with 7 bases lying between them. Germline V gene data show CDR1 as MNHNY and CDR2 as SVGAGI (reference sequence). This CDR3 spans 11 amino acids. DNA of the CDR3: TGTGCCAGCAGTTCCCTCTTCGAGCAGTACTTC. As protein: CASSSLFEQYF.